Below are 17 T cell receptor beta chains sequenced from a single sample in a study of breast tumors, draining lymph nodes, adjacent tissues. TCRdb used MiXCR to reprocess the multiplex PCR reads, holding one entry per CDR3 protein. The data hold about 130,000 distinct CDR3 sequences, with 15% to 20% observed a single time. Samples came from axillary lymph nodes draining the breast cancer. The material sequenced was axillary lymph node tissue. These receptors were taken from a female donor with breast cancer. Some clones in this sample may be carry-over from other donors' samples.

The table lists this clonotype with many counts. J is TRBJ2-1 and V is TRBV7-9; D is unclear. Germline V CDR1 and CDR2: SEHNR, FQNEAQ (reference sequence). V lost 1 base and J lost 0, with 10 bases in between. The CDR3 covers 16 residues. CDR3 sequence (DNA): TGTGCCAGCAGCTTAGGGCAGGTGAGCTCCTACAATGAGCAGTTCTTC. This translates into CASSLGQVSSYNEQFF. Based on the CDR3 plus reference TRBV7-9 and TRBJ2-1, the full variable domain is DTGVSQNPRHKITKRGQNVTFRCDPISEHNRLYWYRQTLGQGPEFLTYFQNEAQLEKSRLLSDRFSAERPKGSFSTLEIQRTEQGDSAMYLCASSLGQVSSYNEQFFGPGTRLTVL.

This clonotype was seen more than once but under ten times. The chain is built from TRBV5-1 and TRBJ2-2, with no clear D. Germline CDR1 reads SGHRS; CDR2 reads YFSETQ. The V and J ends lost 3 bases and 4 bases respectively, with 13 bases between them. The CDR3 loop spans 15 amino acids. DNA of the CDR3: TGCGCCAGCAGCTACCTAGTGGAGATCACCGGGGAGCTGTTTTTT. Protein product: CASSYLVEITGELFF.

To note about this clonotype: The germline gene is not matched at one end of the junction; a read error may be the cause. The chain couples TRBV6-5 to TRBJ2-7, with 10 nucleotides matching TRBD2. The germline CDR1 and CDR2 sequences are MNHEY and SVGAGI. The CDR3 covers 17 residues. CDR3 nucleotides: TGTGCTAGCAGTTACTCGAAGGGACTAGCGAACTCCTACGAGCAGTACTTC. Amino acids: CASSYSKGLANSYEQYF.

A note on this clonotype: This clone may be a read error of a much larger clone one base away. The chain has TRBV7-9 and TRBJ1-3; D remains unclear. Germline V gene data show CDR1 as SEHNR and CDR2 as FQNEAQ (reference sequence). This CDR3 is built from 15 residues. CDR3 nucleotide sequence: TGTGCCAGCAGCTTGGGCGGGAGTACTGGAGACACCATATATTTT. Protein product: CASSLGGSTGDTIYF.

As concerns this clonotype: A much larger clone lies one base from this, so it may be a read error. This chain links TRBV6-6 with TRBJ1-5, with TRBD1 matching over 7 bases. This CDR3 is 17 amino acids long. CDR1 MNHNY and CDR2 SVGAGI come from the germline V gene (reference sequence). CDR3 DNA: TGTGCCAGCAGTACCCCCGGACAGGAGGGTAGCGATCAGCCCCAGCATTTT. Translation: CASSTPGQEGSDQPQHF.

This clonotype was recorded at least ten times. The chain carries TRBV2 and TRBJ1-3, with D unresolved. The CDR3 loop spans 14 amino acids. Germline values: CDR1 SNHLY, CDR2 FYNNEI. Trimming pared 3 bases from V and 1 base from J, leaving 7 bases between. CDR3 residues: CASSDLGSGNTIYF. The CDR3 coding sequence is TGTGCCAGCAGTGACCTAGGGTCTGGAAACACCATATATTTT.

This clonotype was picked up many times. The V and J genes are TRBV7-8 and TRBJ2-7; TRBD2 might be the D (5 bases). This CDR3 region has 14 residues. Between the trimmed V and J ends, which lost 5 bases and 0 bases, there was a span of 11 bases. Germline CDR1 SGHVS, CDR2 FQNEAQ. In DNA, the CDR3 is TGTGCCAGCAGCACCCGGGGTCCCTCCTACGAGCAGTACTTC. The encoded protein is CASSTRGPSYEQYF.

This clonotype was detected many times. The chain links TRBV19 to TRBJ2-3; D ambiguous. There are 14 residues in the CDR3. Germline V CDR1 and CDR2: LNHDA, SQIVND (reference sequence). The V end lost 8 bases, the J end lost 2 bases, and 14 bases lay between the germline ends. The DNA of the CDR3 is TGTGCCAGTCACTCCCCTGCGGTCACAGATACGCAGTATTTT. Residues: CASHSPAVTDTQYF.

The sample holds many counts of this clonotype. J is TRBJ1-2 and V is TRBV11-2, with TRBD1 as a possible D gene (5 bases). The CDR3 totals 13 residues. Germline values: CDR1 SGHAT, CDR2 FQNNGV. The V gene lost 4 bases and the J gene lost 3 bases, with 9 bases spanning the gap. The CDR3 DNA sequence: TGTGCCAGCAGCTGGAGGGGAGACTATGGCTACACCTTC. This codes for CASSWRGDYGYTF.

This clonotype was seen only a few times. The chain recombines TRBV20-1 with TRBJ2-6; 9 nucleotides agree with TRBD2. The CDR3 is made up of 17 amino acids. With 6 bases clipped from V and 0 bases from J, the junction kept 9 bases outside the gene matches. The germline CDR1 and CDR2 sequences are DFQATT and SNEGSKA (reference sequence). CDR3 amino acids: CSARPGLAFSGANVLTF. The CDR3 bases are TGCAGTGCCCGACCAGGACTAGCGTTCTCTGGGGCCAACGTCCTGACTTTC.

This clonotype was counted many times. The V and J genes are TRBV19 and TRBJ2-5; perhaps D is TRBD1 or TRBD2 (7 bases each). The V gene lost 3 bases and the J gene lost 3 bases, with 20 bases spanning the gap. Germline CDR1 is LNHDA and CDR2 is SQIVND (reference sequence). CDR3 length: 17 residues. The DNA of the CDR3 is TGTGCCAGTAGTATGCAAGGGAGGGGGCTCTTGGAAGAGACCCAGTACTTC. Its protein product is CASSMQGRGLLEETQYF.

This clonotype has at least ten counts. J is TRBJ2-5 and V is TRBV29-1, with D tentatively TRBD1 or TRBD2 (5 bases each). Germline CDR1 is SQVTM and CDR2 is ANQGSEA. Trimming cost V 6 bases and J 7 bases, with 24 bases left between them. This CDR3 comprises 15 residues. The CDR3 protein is CSVTSSTTSRGTQYF. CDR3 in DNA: TGCAGCGTAACTTCCTCGACGACATCGAGGGGGACCCAGTACTTC.

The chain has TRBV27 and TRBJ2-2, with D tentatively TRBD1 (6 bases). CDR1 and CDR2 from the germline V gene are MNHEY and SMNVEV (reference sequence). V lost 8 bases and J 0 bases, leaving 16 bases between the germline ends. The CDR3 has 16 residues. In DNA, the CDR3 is TGTGCCAGCCGGGACACCGTGGGGTCGAACACCGGGGAGCTGTTTTTT. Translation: CASRDTVGSNTGELFF.

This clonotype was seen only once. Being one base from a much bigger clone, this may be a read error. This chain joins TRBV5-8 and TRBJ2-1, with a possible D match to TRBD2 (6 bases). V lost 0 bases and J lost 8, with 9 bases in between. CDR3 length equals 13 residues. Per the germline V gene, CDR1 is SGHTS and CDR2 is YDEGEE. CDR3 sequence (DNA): TGTGCCAGCAGCTTGGATGCGGGGCATGAGCAGTTCTTC. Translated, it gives CASSLDAGHEQFF.

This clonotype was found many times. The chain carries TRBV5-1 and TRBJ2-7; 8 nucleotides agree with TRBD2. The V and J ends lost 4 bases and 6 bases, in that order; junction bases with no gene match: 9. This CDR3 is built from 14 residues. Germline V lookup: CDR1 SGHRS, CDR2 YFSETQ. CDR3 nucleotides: TGCGCCAGCAGCCTGGAGCTAGCGGGTGTCGAGCAGTACTTC. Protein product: CASSLELAGVEQYF.

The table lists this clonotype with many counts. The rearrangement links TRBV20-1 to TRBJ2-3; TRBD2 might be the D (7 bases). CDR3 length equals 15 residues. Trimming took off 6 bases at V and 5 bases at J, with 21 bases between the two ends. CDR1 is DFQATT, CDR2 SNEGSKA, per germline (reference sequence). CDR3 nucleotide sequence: TGCAGTGCGGCAAGAAAGGGGGGGGTCTTAGATACGCAGTATTTT. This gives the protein CSAARKGGVLDTQYF.

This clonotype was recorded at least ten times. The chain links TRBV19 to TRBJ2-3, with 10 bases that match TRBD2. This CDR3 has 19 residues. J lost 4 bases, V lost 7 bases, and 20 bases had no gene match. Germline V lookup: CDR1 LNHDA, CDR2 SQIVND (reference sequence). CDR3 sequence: CASTPRRRLAGVGADTQYF. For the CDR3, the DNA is TGTGCCAGTACTCCCCGAAGGCGTCTAGCGGGAGTCGGGGCAGATACGCAGTATTTT.